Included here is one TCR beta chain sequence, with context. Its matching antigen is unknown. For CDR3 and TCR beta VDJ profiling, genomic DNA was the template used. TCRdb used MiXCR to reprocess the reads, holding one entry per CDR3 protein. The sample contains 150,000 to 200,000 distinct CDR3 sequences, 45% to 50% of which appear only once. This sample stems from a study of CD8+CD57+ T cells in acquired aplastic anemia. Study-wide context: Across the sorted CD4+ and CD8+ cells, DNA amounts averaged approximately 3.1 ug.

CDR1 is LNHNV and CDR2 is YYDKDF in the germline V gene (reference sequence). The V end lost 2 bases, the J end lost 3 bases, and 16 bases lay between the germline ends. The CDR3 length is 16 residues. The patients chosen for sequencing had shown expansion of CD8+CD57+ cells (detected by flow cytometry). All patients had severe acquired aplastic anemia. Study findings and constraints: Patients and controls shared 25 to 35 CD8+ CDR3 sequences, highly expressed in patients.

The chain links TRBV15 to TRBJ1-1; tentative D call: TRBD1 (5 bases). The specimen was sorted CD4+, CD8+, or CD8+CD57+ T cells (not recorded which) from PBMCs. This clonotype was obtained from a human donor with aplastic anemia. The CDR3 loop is CATSRPTEGRDTEAFF. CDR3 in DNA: TGTGCCACCAGCAGACCTACGGAGGGGCGTGACACTGAAGCTTTCTTT.